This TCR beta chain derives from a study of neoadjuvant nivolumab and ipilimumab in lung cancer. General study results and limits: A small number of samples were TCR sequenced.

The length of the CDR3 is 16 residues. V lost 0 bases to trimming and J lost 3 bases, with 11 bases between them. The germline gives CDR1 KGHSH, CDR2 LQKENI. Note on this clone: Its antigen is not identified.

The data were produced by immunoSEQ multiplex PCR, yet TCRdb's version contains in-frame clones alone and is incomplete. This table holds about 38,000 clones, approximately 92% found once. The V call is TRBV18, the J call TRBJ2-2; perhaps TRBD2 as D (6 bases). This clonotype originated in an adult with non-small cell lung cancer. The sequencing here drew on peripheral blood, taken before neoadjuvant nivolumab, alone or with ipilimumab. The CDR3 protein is CASSPPTSRDTGELFF. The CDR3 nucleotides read TGTGCCAGCTCACCACCTACTAGCAGAGACACCGGGGAGCTGTTTTTT.